This T cell receptor (beta chain) was observed in a study of naive and memory T cell subsets. Two oligonucleotides, mixed equimolar, formed the beta constant-region primer covering TRBC1 and TRBC2. Ligated cDNA was amplified by four rounds of PCR with nested alpha and beta constant-region primers and SP2. TCRdb analysed the UMI-ligation and nested PCR reads with MiXCR anew, one entry per CDR3 protein. The table lists just over 80,000 distinct CDR3 sequences, roughly 9.3% of them singletons, with roughly 1.2% in the top ten. Trimming shortened V by 3 bases and J by 4 bases, and 12 bases separated the two germline ends. The CDR3 length is 13 residues. The germline V gene has CDR1 DFQATT and CDR2 SNEGSKA (reference sequence). This clonotype came up many times. Overnight CMV lysate stimulation of fresh PBMCs defined donor CMV status by CD4+ IFNgamma.

Sequenced: naive CD8+ T cells from blood. This TCR came from a human donor in good health. V gene TRBV20-1 combines with J gene TRBJ1-2; D gene unclear. DNA of the CDR3: TGCAGTGCTAGTAATCCGGCGGGCTATGGCTACACCTTC. The encoded protein is CSASNPAGYGYTF.